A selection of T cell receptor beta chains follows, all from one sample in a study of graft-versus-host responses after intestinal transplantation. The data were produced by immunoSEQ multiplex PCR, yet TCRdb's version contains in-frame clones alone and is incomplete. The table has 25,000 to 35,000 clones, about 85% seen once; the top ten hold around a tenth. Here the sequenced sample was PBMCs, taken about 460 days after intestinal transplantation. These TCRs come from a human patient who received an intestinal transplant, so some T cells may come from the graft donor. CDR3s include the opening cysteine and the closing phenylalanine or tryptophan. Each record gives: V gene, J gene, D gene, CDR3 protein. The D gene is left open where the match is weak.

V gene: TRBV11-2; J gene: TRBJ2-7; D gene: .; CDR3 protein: CASSSLQSSYEQYF
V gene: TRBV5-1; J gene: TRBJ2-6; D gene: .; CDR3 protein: CASSPPRVGTSSGANVLTF
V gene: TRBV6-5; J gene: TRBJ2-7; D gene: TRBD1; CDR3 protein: CASGLQGAYYEQYF
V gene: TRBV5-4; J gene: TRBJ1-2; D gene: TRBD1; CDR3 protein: CASSPPDRVRGGYTF
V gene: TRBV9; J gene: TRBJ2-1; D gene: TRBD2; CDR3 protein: CASTGTSGNNEQFF
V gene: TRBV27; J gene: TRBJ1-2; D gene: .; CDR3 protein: CASSSGYRFDGYTF
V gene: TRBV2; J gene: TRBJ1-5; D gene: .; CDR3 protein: CASSVGLYSNQPQHF
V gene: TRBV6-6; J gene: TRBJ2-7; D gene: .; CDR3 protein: CASSYGTPTVSEQYF
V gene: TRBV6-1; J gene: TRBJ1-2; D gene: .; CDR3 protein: CASSESTLGNYGYTF
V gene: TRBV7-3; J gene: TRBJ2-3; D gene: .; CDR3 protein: CASSRWAADTQYF
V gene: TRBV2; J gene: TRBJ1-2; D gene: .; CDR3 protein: CASREPSGGYTF
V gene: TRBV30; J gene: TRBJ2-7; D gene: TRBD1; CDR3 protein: CAWSPGQGGEQYF
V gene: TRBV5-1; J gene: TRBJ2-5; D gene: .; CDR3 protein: CASSYPFWPIGDPSGETQYF
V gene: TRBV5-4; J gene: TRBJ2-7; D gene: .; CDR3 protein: CASSLRMGGDEQYF
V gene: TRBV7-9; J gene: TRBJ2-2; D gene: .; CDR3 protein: CASISKPGTLNTGELFF
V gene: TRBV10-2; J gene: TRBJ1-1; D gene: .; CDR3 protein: CASSAPNTEAFF
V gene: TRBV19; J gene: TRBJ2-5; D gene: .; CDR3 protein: CASSIYAGQETQYF
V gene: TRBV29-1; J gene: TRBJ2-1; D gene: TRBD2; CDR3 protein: CSARDYYNEQFF
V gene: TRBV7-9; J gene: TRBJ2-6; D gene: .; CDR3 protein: CASSSVERPGANVLTF
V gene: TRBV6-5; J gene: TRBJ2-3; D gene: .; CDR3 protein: CASSYRLSTDTQYF
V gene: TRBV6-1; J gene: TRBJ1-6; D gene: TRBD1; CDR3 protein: CASGERTGDNSPLHF
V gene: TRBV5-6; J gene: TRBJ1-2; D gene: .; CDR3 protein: CASSPLAGYGYTF
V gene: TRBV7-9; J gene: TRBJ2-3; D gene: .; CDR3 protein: CASSSGRGTDTQYF
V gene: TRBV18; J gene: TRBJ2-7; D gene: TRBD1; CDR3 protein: CASSLGQGAYEQYF
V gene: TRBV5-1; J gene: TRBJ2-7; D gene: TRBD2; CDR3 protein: CASSPNSSGRSREQYF
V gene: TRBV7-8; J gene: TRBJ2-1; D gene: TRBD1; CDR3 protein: CASSLSAGTGFYNEQFF
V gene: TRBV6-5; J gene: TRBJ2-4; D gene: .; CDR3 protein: CASSETGNIQYF
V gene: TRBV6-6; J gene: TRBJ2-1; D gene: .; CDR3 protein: CASRMGPSYNEQFF
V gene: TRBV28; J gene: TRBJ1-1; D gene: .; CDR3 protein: CASAERRGGYMNTEAFF
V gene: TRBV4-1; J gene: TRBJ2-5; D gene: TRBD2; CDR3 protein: CASSQYSGRETQYF
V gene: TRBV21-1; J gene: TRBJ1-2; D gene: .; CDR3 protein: CASSGRRGRTGYTF
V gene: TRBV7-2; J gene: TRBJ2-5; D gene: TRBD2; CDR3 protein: CASSTGLAGGPGVETQYF
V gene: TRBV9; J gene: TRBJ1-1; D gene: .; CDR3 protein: CASSAYSRNTEAFF
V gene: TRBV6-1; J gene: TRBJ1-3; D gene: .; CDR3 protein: CASSDRVGNTIYF
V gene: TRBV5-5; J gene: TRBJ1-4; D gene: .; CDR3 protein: CASSLAQNEKLFF
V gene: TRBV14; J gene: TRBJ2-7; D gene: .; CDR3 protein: CASSSRTETYEQYF
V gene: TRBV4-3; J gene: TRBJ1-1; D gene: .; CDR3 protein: CASSQEAALNTEAFF
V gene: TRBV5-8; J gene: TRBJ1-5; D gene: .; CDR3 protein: CASSLWDQPQHF
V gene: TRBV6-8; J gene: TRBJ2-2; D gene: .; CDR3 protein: CASSPDPGSTGELFF
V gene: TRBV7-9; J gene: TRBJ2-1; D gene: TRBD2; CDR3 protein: CASSPSGSSYNEQFF
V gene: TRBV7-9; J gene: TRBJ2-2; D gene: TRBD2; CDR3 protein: CASSEGLAGGLTGELFF
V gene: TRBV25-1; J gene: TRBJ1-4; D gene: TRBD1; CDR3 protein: CASSVSTGNEKLFF
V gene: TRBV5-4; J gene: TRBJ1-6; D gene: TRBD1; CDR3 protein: CASSLAAGGNSPLHF
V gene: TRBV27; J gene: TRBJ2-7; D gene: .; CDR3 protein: CASSLVRGRQYF
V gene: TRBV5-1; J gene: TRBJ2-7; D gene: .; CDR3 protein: CASSLAGWNEQYF
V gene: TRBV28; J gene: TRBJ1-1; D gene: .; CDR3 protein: CASSLKGWGELSTEAFF
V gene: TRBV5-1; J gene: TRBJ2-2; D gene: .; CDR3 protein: CASSAGTDNTGELFF
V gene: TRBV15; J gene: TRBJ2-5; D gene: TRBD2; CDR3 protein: CATSRQRGGFQRETQYF
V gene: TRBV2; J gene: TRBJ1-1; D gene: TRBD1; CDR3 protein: CASTPLDRAPLAYEAFF
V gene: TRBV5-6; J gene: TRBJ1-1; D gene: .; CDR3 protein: CASSLDRNTEAFF
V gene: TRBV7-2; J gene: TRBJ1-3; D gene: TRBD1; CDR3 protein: CASSLVTGNTIYF
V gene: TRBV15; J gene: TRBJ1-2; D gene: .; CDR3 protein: CATSRYREDGYTF
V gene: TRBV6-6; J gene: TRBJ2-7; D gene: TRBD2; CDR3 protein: CASSYSLGLAAYEQYF
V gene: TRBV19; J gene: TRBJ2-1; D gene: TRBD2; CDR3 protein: CASSLAGSYNEQFF
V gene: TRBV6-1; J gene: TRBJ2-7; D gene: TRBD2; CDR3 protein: CASSERTSGAYEQYF